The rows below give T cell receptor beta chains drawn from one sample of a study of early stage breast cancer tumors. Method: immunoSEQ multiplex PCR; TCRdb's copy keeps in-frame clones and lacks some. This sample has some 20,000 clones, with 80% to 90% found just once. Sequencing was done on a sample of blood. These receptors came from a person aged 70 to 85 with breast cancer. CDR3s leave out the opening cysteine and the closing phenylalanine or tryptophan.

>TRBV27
ASSLQVSYEQY
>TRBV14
ASSQILGDEQF
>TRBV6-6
AGAGLNTGELF
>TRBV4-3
ASSQEGVGTGGVGANVLT
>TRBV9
ASSAEHSGANVLT
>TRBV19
ASSIDLSGGINEQF
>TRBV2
ASIRVEAF
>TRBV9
ASSVVGGGYNEQF
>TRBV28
ASSTIRQAGSLNIQY
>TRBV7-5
ARSLAGQPGDSNQPQH
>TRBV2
ASRGPGELF
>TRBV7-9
ASSLLAGGPADTQY
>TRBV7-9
ASSLAMGAKTYEQY
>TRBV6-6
ASSPRRQGPMGKLF
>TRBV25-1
ASSDPGQGGVDTQY
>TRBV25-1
ASSAPGQLNTEAF
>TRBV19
ASSIWQGNEQY
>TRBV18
ASSPPLDRNEQF
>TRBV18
ASSPEDREAYNSPLH
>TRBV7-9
ASSLASGGYEQY
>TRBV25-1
ASSGFGAGDTEAF
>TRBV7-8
ASSLRGGTEAF
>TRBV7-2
ASSPDRDGGYT
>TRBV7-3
ASSLSGTRPEMVQF
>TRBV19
ASRTTRGGTEAF
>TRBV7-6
ASSIKGDRGSEAF
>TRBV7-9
ASSPGIAEAF
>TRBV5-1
ASTGTGAANEKLF
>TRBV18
ASSPQWVAGGYEQY
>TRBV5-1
ASSLAASGGAEQF
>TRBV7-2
ASSPGGRGYT
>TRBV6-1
AGDRGNEQY
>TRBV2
ASSGLGNYGYT
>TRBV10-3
AISEYEGLEEF
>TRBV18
ASSPPGTGDGELF
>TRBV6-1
ASSESTPKYNEQF
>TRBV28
ASSLTGYNTEAF
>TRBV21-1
ASREPENSGANVLT
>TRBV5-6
ASSLARGNGIQY
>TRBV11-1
ASSPDGGVQETQY
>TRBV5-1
ASSPQTGEFIALH
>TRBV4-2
ASSQVGAERNSPLH
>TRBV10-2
ASSEPRLAGGQTDTQY
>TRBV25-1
ASSRGTGGLYNEQF
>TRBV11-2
ASSLAGTGFYGYT